A single T cell receptor beta chain is shown here with its context. The data originate from a study of blood T cell repertoires in COVID-19. At the level of the study: Donors in the United States, Italy and Spain gave samples during acute or convalescent COVID-19.

Produced via immunoSEQ multiplex PCR; TCRdb's table is partial and in-frame only. The sample yields more than 110,000 clones, over 75% seen once. The V end lost 6 bases, the J end lost 4 bases, and 16 bases lay between the germline ends. Germline V gene lookup returns CDR1 MNHEY and CDR2 SMNVEV (reference sequence). The CDR3 loop spans 15 amino acids. Sequenced material: peripheral blood. The rearrangement uses TRBV27 and TRBJ1-5; D is possibly TRBD1 (6 bases). This TCR came from a human donor in a cohort sampled during active COVID-19. This chain's CDR3 is CASSRQGQGNQPQHF. The CDR3 DNA reads as TGTGCCAGCAGCCGCCAAGGTCAGGGGAATCAGCCCCAGCATTTT.